The sequence of this T cell receptor beta chain was determined in a study of cytomegalovirus exposure and HLA in healthy donors. Regarding the study as a whole: According to the study, 180 or so TCR beta chains were cytomegalovirus-associated. Later analysis demonstrated an association between a missense DCLRE1C variant and TCR beta V- and J-gene trimming. A later analysis reported that several of the most significant clusters appeared to be linked to common viral pathogens, among them Epstein-Barr virus.

On this clone itself: Its antigen is still unknown.

Both 60 Vbeta primers and 13 Jbeta primers went into the PCR. Sequencing was performed with immunoSEQ multiplex PCR; in TCRdb, only in-frame clones are kept and a portion is missing. The sample records 110,000 or so clones, around 77% being singletons. The CDR3 spans 16 residues. Germline lookup yields CDR1 SGHAT and CDR2 FQNNGV. The germline V and J ends were trimmed by 1 base and 0 bases, with 9 bases remaining between them. This rearrangement joins TRBV11-2 to TRBJ1-4; D is possibly TRBD1 (6 bases). This receptor was identified in a woman in her twenties or thirties in good health and CMV-seropositive. The sample consisted of PBMCs. The CDR3 here is CASSLVQGATNEKLFF. Written as DNA, the CDR3 is TGTGCCAGCAGCTTAGTACAGGGTGCAACTAATGAAAAACTGTTTTTT. Based on the CDR3 plus reference TRBV11-2 and TRBJ1-4, the full variable domain is EAGVAQSPRYKIIEKRQSVAFWCNPISGHATLYWYQQILGQGPKLLIQFQNNGVVDDSQLPKDRFSAERLKGVDSTLKIQPAKLEDSAVYLCASSLVQGATNEKLFFGSGTQLSVL.